This T cell receptor (beta chain) was identified in a study of CD8 T cells in ankylosing spondylitis. Notes on the study in general: Some motif variants were previously reported in reactive arthritis synovial fluid and blood. Matched ankylosing spondylitis synovial fluid reportedly showed significant enrichment of disease-linked clones. A motif in TCR beta, a set of eight highly homologous variants, appeared characteristic of ankylosing spondylitis blood.

This CDR3 spans 16 amino acids. V shed 4 bases, J shed 1 base, and the junction held 9 bases outside the gene matches. Germline V lookup: CDR1 SEHNR, CDR2 FQNEAQ (reference sequence). This clonotype occurred a few times. Its antigen is unknown. Quantitative molecular-barcoded 5'-RACE generated the TCR beta libraries. TCRdb recomputed calls from the 5' RACE reads with MiXCR, one row per CDR3 protein. The profile shows 150,000 to 200,000 distinct CDR3 sequences, 15% to 20% of them singletons. The material sequenced was blood, either unsorted or a sorted T cell fraction (not recorded which). The sequence came from a male donor under 30 with ankylosing spondylitis or in good health (not recorded which). The chain joins TRBV7-9 to TRBJ2-7; TRBD1 aligns across 8 bases. CDR3 DNA: TGTGCCAGCAGCTCGGTGCCCGGGACAGGTTCCTACGAGCAGTACTTC. The encoded protein is CASSSVPGTGSYEQYF.